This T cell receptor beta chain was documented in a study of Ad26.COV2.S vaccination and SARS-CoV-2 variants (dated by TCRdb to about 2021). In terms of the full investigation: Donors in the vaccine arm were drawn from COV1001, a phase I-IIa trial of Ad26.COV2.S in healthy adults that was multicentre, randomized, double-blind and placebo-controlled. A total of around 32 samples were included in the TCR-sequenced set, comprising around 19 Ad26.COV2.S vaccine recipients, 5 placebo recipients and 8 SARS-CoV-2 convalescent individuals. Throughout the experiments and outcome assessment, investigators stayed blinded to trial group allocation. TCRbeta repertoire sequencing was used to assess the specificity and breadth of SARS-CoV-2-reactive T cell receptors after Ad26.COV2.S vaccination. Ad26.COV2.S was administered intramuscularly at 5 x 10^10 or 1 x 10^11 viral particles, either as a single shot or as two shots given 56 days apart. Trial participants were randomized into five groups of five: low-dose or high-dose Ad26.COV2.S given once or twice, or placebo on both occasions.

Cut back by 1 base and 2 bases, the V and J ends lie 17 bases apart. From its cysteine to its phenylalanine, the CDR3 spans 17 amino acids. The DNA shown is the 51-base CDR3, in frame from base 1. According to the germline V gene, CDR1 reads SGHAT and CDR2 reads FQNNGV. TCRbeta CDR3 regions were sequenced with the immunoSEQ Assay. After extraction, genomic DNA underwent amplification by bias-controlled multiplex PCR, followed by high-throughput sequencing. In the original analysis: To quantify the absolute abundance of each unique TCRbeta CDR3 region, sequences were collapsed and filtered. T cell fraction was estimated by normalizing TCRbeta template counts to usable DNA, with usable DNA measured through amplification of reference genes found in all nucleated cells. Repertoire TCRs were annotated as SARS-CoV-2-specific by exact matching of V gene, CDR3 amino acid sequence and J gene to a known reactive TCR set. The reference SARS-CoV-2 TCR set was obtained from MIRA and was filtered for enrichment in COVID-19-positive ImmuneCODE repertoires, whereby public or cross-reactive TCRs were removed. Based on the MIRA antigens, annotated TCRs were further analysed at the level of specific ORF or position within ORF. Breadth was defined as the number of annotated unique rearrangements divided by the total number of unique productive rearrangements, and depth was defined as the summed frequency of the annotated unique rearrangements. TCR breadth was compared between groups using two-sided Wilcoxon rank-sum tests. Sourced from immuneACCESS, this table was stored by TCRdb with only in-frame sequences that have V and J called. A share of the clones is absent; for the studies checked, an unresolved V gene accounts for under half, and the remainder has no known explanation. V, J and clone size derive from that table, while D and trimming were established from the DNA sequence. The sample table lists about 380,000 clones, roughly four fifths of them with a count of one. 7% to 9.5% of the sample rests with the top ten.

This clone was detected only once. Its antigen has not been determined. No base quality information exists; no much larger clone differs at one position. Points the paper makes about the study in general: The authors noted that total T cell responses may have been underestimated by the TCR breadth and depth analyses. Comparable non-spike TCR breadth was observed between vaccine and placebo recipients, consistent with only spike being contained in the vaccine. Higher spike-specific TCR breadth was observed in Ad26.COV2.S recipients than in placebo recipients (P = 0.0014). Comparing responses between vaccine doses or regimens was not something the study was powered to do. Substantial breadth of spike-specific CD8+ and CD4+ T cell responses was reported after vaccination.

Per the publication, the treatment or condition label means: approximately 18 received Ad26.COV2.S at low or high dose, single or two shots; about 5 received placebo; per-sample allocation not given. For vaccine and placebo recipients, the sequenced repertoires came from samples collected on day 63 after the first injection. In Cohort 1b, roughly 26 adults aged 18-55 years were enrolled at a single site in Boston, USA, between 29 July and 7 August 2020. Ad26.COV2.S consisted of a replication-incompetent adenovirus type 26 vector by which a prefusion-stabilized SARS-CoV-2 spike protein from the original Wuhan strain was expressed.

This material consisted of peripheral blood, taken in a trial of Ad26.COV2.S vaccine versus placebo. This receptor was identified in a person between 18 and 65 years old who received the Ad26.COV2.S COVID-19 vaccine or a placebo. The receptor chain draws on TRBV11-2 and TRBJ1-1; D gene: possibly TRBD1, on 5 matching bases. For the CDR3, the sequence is CASSLVWGQSENTEAFF. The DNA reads TGTGCCAGCAGCTTAGTTTGGGGCCAATCCGAAAACACTGAAGCTTTCTTT.